The rows below give T cell receptor beta chains drawn from one sample of a study of blood T cell repertoires in COVID-19. This table comes from immunoSEQ multiplex PCR, and its TCRdb copy is limited to in-frame clones, with some not included. The sample holds approximately 150,000 clones, approximately 88% seen once. Sequencing used peripheral blood. Receptor source: a man between 70 and 80 years old with acute or convalescent COVID-19. CDR3s include the opening cysteine and the closing phenylalanine or tryptophan. D genes are given only for firm matches. Size tells how often a clone was seen (once, few, many) or the class of an expanded clone, and some rows leave it out.

v_gene	d_gene	j_gene	abundance	CDR3aa	CDR3nt
TRBV10-3	.	TRBJ1-4	.	CAISEGTTSEKLFF	TGTGCCATCAGTGAGGGGACTACTTCTGAAAAACTGTTTTTT
TRBV6-5	.	TRBJ1-1	.	CASSQLADADTEAFF	TGTGCCAGCAGTCAGTTGGCCGACGCGGACACTGAAGCTTTCTTT
TRBV7-8	TRBD2	TRBJ2-7	.	CASSSVRGREDEQYF	TGTGCCAGCAGCTCAGTCCGCGGGAGGGAAGACGAGCAGTACTTC
TRBV27	.	TRBJ1-5	.	CASSQGTYSNQPQHF	TGTGCCAGCAGCCAGGGCACCTATAGCAATCAGCCCCAGCATTTT
TRBV18	TRBD1	TRBJ2-7	.	CASSPGTDYEQYF	TGTGCCAGCTCTCCCGGGACAGACTACGAGCAGTACTTC
TRBV27	TRBD1	TRBJ2-7	.	CASSRFLNRGHEQYF	TGTGCCAGCAGTCGATTCTTAAACAGGGGCCACGAGCAGTACTTC
TRBV4-2	TRBD2	TRBJ2-7	.	CASSGGEGGRYEQYF	TGTGCCAGCAGCGGGGGGGAGGGCGGTAGATACGAGCAGTACTTC
TRBV5-1	.	TRBJ2-6	.	CASSLYGDGANVLTF	TGCGCCAGCAGCTTGTATGGAGACGGGGCCAACGTCCTGACTTTC
TRBV5-4	TRBD1	TRBJ1-1	.	CASSRPTGQGDTEAFF	TGTGCCAGCAGTCGCCCCACGGGACAGGGGGACACTGAAGCTTTCTTT
TRBV14	.	TRBJ1-2	few	CASSQMAGGARYGYTF	TGTGCCAGCAGCCAAATGGCGGGGGGCGCCAGGTATGGCTACACCTTC
TRBV7-6	TRBD1	TRBJ2-7	.	CASSSRSIAQGFNYEQYF	TGTGCCAGCAGCTCCAGAAGTATAGCACAGGGGTTTAACTACGAGCAGTACTTC